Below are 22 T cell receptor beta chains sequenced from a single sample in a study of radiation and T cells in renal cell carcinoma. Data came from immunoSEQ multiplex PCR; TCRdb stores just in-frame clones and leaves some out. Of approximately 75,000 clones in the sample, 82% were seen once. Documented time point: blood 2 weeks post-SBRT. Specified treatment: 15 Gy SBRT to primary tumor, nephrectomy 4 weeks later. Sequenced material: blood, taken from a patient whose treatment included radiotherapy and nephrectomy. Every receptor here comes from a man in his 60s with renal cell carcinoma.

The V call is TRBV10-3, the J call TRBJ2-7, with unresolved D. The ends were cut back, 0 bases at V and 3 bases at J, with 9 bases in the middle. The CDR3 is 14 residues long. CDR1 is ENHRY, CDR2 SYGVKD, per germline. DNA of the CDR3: TGTGCCATCAGTGAGTCTGGCATCGTCTACGAGCAGTACTTC. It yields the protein CAISESGIVYEQYF.

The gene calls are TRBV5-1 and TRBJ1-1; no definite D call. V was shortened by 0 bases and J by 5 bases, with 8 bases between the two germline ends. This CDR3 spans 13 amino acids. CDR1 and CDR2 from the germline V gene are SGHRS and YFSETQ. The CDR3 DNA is TGCGCCAGCAGCTTGGGAGGGCGTACTGAAGCTTTCTTT. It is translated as CASSLGGRTEAFF.

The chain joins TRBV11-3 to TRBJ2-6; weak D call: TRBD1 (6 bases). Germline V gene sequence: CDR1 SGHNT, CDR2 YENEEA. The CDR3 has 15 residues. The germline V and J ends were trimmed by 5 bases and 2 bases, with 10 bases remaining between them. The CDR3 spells CASSVGGPGANVLTF. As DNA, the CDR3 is TGTGCCAGCAGCGTAGGGGGACCTGGGGCCAACGTCCTGACTTTC.

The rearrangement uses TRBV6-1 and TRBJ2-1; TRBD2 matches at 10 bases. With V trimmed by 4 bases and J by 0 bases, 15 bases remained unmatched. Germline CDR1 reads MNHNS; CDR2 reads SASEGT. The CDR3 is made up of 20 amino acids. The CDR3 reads CASSAPVEREGESSYNEQFF. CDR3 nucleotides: TGTGCCAGCAGTGCGCCTGTTGAGCGGGAGGGCGAGAGCTCCTACAATGAGCAGTTCTTC.

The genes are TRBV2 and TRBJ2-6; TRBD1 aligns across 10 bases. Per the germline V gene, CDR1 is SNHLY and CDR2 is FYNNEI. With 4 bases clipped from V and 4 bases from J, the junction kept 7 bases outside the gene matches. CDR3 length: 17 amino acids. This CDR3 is CASSVYGTGAGANVLTF. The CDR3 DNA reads TGTGCCAGCAGTGTCTACGGGACAGGGGCCGGGGCCAACGTCCTGACTTTC. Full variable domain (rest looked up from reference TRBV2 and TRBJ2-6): EPEVTQTPSHQVTQMGQEVILRCVPISNHLYFYWYRQILGQKVEFLVSFYNNEISEKSEIFDDQFSVERPDGSNFTLKIRSTKLEDSAMYFCASSVYGTGAGANVLTFGAGSRLTVL.

The DNA of the CDR3 is TGTGCCAGTAGTAAGGCGCTCGCTGAAGCTTTCTTT. Protein sequence: CASSKALAEAFF. The chain has TRBV19 and TRBJ1-1; D unclear. Germline V gene sequence: CDR1 LNHDA, CDR2 SQIVND (reference sequence). The CDR3 is made up of 12 amino acids. V lost 4 bases and J lost 6, with 9 bases in between.

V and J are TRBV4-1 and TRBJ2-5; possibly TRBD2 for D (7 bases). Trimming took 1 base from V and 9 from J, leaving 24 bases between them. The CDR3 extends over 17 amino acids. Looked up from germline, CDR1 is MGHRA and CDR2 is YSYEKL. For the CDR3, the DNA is TGCGCCAGCAGCCAAGCCAAGGGGGGGACCCCTTTAAGGGCCCAGTACTTC. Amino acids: CASSQAKGGTPLRAQYF.

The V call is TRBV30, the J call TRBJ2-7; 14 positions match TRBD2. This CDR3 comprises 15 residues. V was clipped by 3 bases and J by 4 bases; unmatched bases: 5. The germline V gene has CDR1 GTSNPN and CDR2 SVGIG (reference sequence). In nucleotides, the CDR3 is TGTGCCTGGAGGAGACGGACTAGCGGGAGGTACGAGCAGTACTTC. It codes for CAWRRRTSGRYEQYF.

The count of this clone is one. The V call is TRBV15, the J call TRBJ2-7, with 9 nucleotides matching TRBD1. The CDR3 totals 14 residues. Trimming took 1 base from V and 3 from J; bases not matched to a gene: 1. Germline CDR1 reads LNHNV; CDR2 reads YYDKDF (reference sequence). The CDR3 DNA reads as TGTGCCACCAGCAGAGTGACAGGGGGCTACGAGCAGTACTTC. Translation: CATSRVTGGYEQYF.

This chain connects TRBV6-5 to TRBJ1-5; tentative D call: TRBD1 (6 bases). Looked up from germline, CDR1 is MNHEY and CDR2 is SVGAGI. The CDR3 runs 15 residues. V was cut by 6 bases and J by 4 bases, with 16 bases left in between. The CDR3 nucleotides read TGTGCCAGCAGCAAAGGGGGGGAATGGAATCAGCCCCAGCATTTT. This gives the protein CASSKGGEWNQPQHF.

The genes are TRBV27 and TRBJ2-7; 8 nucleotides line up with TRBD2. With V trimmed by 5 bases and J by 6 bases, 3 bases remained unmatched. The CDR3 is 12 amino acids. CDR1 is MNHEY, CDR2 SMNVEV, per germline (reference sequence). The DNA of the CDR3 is TGTGCCAGCAGTGCCCTAGCGGGCGAGCAGTACTTC. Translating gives CASSALAGEQYF.

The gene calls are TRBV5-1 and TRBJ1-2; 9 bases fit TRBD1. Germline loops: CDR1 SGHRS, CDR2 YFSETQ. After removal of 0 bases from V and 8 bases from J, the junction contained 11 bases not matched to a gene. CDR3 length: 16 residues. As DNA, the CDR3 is TGCGCCAGCAGCTTGGACGAGGGACAGGGATCAGCGGGCTACACCTTC. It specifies CASSLDEGQGSAGYTF.

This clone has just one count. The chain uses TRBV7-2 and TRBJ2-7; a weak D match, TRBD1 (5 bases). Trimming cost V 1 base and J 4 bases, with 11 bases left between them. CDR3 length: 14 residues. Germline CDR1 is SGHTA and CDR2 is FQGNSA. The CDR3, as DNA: TGTGCCAGCAGCTTAGGTGTCAGGGCATACGAGCAGTACTTC. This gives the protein CASSLGVRAYEQYF.

DNA for the CDR3: TGTGCCAGCAGCCAAGATCCGGGCACGCGAGGCTCTGGAAACACCATATATTTT. It specifies CASSQDPGTRGSGNTIYF. The chain employs TRBV4-2 and TRBJ1-3; unclear D gene. The CDR3 contains 18 residues. In germline, CDR1 is LGHNA, CDR2 YNFKEQ. With 0 bases removed from V and 0 bases from J, the gap between germline ends came to 15 bases.

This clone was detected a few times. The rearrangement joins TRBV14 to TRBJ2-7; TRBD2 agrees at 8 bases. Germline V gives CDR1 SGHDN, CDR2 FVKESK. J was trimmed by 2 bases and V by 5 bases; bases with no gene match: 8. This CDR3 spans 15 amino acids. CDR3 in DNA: TGTGCCAGCAGCGTCCTTGGAGCGGGAGCCTACGAGCAGTACTTC. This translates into CASSVLGAGAYEQYF.

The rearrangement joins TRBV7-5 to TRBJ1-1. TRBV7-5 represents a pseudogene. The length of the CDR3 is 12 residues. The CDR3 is CASSARNTEAFF. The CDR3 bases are TGTGCCAGCAGCGCTCGTAACACTGAAGCTTTCTTT.

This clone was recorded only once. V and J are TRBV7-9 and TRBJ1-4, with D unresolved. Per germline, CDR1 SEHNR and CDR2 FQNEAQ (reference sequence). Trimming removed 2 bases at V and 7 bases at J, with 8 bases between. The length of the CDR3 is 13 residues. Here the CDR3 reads CASSLLEGEKLFF. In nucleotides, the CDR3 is TGTGCCAGCAGCTTACTTGAAGGTGAAAAACTGTTTTTT. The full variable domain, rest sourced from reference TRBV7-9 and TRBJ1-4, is DTGVSQNPRHKITKRGQNVTFRCDPISEHNRLYWYRQTLGQGPEFLTYFQNEAQLEKSRLLSDRFSAERPKGSFSTLEIQRTEQGDSAMYLCASSLLEGEKLFFGSGTQLSVL.

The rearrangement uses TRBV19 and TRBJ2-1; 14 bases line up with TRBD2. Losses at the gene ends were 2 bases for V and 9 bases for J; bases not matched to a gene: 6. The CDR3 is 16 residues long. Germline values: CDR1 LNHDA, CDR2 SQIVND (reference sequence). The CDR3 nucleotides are TGTGCCAGTAGTATAACCGGGACTAGCGGGAGTTCTGAGCAGTTCTTC. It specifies CASSITGTSGSSEQFF. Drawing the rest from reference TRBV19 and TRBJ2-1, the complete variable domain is DGGITQSPKYLFRKEGQNVTLSCEQNLNHDAMYWYRQDPGQGLRLIYYSQIVNDFQKGDIAEGYSVSREKKESFPLTVTSAQKNPTAFYLCASSITGTSGSSEQFFGPGTRLTVL.

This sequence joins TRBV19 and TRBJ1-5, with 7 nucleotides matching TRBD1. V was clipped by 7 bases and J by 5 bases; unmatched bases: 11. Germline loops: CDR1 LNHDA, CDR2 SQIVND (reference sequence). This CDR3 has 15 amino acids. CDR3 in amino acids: CASTPYRGPHQPQHF. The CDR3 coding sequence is TGTGCCAGTACTCCCTACAGGGGCCCCCATCAGCCCCAGCATTTT.

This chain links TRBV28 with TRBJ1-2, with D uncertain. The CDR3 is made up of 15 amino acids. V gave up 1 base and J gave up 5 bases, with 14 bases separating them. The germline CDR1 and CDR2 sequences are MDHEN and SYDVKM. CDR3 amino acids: CASSLSPPESYGYTF. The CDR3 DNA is TGTGCCAGCAGTTTATCCCCTCCGGAGTCTTATGGCTACACCTTC.

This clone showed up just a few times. Written as DNA, the CDR3 is TGTGCCACCAGCACCGACAGGGGCACAGATACGCAGTATTTT. Protein: CATSTDRGTDTQYF. This sequence joins TRBV15 and TRBJ2-3; 7 nucleotides match TRBD1. V dropped 4 bases and J dropped 1; count of bases not matched to a gene: 2. CDR3 length: 14 amino acids. CDR1 and CDR2 from the germline V gene are LNHNV and YYDKDF (reference sequence).

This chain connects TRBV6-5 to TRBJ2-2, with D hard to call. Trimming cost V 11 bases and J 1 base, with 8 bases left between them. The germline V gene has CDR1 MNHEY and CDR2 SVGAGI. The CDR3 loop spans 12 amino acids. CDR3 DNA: TGTGCCTCGAGACAGAACACCGGGGAGCTGTTTTTT. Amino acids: CASRQNTGELFF.